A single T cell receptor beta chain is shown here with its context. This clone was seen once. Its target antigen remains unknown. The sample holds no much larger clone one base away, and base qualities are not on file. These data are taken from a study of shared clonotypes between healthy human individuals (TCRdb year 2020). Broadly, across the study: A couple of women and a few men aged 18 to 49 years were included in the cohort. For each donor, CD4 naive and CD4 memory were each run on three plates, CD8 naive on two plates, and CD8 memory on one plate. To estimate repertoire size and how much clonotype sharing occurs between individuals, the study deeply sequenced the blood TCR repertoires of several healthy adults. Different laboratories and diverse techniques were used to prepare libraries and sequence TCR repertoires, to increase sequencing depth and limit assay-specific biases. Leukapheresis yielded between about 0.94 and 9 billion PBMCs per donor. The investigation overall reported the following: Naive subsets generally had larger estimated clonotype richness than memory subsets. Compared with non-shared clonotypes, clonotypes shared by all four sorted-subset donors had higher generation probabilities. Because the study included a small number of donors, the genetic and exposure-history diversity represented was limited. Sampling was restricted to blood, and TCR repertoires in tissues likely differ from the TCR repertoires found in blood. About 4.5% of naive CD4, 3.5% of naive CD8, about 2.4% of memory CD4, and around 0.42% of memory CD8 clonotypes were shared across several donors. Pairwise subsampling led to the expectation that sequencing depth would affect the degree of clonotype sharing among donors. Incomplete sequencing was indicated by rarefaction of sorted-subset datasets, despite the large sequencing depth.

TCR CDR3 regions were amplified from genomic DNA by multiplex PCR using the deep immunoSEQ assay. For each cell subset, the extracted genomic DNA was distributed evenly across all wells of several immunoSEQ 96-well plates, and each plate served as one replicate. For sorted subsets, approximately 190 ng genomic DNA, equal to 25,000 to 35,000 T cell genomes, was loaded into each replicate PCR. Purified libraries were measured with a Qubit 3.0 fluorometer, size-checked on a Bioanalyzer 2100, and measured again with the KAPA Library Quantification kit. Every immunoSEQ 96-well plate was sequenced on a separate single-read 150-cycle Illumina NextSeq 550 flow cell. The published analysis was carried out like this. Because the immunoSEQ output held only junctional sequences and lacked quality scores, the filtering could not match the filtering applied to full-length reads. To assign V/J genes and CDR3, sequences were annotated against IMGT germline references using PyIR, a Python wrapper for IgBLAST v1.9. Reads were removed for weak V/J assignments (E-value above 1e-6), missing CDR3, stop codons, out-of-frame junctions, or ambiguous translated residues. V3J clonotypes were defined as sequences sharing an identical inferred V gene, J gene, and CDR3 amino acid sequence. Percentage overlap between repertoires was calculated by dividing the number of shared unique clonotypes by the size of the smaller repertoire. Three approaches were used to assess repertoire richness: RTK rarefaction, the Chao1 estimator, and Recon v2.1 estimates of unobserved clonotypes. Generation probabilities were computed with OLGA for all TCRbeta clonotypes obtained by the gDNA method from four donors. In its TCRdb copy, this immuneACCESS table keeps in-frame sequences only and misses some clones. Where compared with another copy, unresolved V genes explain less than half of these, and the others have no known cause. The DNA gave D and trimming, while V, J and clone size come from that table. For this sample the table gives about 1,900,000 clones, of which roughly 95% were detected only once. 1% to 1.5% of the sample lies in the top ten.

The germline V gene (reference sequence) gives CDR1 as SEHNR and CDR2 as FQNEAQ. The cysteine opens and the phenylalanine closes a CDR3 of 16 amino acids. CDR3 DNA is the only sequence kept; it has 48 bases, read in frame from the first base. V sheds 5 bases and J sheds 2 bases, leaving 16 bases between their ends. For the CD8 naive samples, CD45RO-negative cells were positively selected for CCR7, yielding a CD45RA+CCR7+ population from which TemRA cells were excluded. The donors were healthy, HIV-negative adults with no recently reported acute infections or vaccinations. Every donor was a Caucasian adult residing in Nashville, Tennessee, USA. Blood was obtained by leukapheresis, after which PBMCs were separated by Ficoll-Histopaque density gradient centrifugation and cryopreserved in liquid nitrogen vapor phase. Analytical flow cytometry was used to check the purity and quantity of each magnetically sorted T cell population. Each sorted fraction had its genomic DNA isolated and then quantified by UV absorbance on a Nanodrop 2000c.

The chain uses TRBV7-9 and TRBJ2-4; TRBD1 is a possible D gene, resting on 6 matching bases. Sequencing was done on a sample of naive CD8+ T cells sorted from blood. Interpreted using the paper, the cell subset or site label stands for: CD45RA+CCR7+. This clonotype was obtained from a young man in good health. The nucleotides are TGTGCCAGCAGCCCCGCAGGGGATTCTACCAAAAACATTCAGTACTTC. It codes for CASSPAGDSTKNIQYF.